A selection of T cell receptor beta chains follows, all from one sample in a study of shared clonotypes between healthy human individuals. Only in-frame clones appear in the TCRdb table, and some are missing; sequencing was by immunoSEQ multiplex PCR. Here the sample spans fewer than 650,000 clones, 70% to 80% being singletons. Sequenced material: PBMCs. All receptors come from a woman in her 40s in good health. Some clones in this sample may be carry-over from other donors' samples. CDR3s include the opening cysteine and the closing phenylalanine or tryptophan. Fields, in order: D gene, clone size, V gene, J gene, CDR3 protein, CDR3 DNA. D genes are given only for firm matches. Not every row has a clone size; where given, it reads once, few, many or a size class.

TRBD2,NA,TRBV7-7,TRBJ2-3,CASSLTSKTDTQYF,TGTGCCAGCAGCTTGACTAGCAAAACAGATACGCAGTATTTT
TRBD2,NA,TRBV9,TRBJ2-1,CASSKLAGVTVNEQFF,TGTGCCAGCAGCAAACTAGCGGGAGTTACGGTCAATGAGCAGTTCTTC
TRBD2,NA,TRBV5-4,TRBJ2-2,CASSRDYQNTGELFF,TGTGCCAGCAGCCGGGACTACCAGAACACCGGGGAGCTGTTTTTT
TRBD2,NA,TRBV11-2,TRBJ2-7,CASSLGASGRTSEQYF,TGTGCCAGCAGCTTAGGGGCTAGCGGGAGAACGAGCGAGCAGTACTTC
NA,NA,TRBV27,TRBJ1-2,CASSLSWQGNYGYTF,TGTGCCAGCAGTTTAAGCTGGCAGGGAAACTATGGCTACACCTTC
NA,NA,TRBV14,TRBJ1-2,CASSPEQGKANYGYTF,TGTGCCAGCAGCCCAGAACAGGGAAAAGCTAACTATGGCTACACCTTC
TRBD1,NA,TRBV7-2,TRBJ2-7,CASSDGTGWAYEQYF,TGTGCCAGCAGCGACGGGACAGGTTGGGCTTACGAGCAGTACTTC
TRBD1,many,TRBV5-4,TRBJ1-2,CASKTGQGILNYGYTF,TGTGCCAGCAAAACCGGACAGGGGATCCTTAACTATGGCTACACCTTC
NA,few,TRBV5-4,TRBJ1-6,CASSLARGYNSPLHF,TGTGCCAGCAGCTTGGCCCGGGGGTATAATTCACCCCTCCACTTT
TRBD2,many,TRBV27,TRBJ2-2,CASSTNSGRGNGELFF,TGTGCCAGCAGTACCAATAGCGGGAGAGGGAACGGGGAGCTGTTTTTT
TRBD2,NA,TRBV5-5,TRBJ2-7,CASSKTSGNSYEQYF,TGTGCCAGCAGCAAGACTAGCGGGAACTCCTACGAGCAGTACTTC
NA,NA,TRBV4-3,TRBJ2-7,CASSQDSGLRPTYEQYF,TGCGCCAGCAGCCAAGACTCCGGACTCCGACCTACCTACGAGCAGTACTTC
NA,once,TRBV28,TRBJ2-7,CASSKLETDSYEQYF,TGTGCCAGCAGTAAACTAGAGACTGACTCCTACGAGCAGTACTTC
NA,NA,TRBV7-9,TRBJ1-1,CASSLGLEAFF,TGTGCCAGCAGCTTAGGTCTTGAAGCTTTCTTT
NA,NA,TRBV25-1,TRBJ2-7,CASSELSGSRREQYF,TGTGCCAGCAGTGAACTATCTGGGTCTCGGCGGGAGCAGTACTTC
NA,NA,TRBV20-1,TRBJ2-1,CSATHQGEQFF,TGCAGTGCTACACACCAGGGTGAGCAGTTCTTC
NA,NA,TRBV20-1,TRBJ2-5,CSAREGGVQYF,TGCAGTGCTAGAGAGGGGGGCGTACAGTACTTC
NA,once,TRBV30,TRBJ2-2,CAWERHANTGELFF,TGTGCCTGGGAACGGCACGCGAACACCGGGGAGCTGTTTTTT
NA,NA,TRBV5-1,TRBJ1-4,CASSIIGETNEKLFF,TGCGCCAGCAGCATCATCGGCGAAACTAATGAAAAACTGTTTTTT
TRBD2,once,TRBV13,TRBJ2-3,CASSLLGLAGVSGTDTQYF,TGTGCCAGCAGCTTACTGGGACTAGCGGGAGTATCGGGCACAGATACGCAGTATTTT
NA,NA,TRBV7-2,TRBJ1-2,CASSPVRDYGYTF,TGTGCCAGCAGCCCGGTGAGGGACTATGGCTACACCTTC
TRBD2,NA,TRBV18,TRBJ2-5,CASSPLAGGMGTQYF,TGTGCCAGCTCACCACTCGCGGGAGGGATGGGGACCCAGTACTTC
TRBD1,NA,TRBV5-1,TRBJ2-3,CASSGGDRGAKDTQYF,TGCGCCAGCAGCGGGGGGGACAGGGGGGCCAAAGATACGCAGTATTTT
TRBD1,NA,TRBV18,TRBJ2-4,CASSPPGQGGENIQYF,TGTGCCAGCTCACCACCCGGACAGGGCGGGGAAAACATTCAGTACTTC
NA,NA,TRBV5-6,TRBJ2-1,CASSLVGSDEQFF,TGTGCCAGCAGCTTAGTAGGGTCGGATGAGCAGTTCTTC
NA,NA,TRBV28,TRBJ1-5,CASSFQPYGNQPQHF,TGTGCCAGCAGTTTTCAACCCTATGGCAATCAGCCCCAGCATTTT
NA,NA,TRBV2,TRBJ2-6,CASSPLTGANVLTF,TGTGCCAGCAGTCCCCTCACCGGGGCCAACGTCCTGACTTTC
TRBD2,medium-sized,TRBV29-1,TRBJ2-3,CSVESAGLQDTQYF,TGCAGCGTTGAATCTGCGGGACTACAAGATACGCAGTATTTT
NA,few,TRBV30,TRBJ2-7,CAWSGWPGDYEQYF,TGTGCCTGGAGTGGATGGCCAGGGGACTACGAGCAGTACTTC
NA,NA,TRBV15,TRBJ1-3,CATSKGALSGWSGNTIYF,TGTGCCACCAGCAAAGGGGCCCTATCAGGGTGGTCTGGAAACACCATATATTTT
NA,NA,TRBV30,TRBJ2-5,CAWSVGGAETQYF,TGTGCCTGGAGTGTAGGGGGGGCGGAGACCCAGTACTTC
NA,NA,TRBV5-6,TRBJ2-1,CASSFGYRAGEQFF,TGTGCCAGCAGCTTTGGGTACAGGGCCGGTGAGCAGTTCTTC
TRBD2,few,TRBV29-1,TRBJ2-1,CSVLGLADNEQFF,TGCAGCGTTCTTGGACTAGCTGACAATGAGCAGTTCTTC
NA,many,TRBV6-1,TRBJ2-7,CASSEVGRNSYEQYF,TGTGCCAGCAGTGAAGTAGGGAGAAACTCCTACGAGCAGTACTTC
TRBD1,NA,TRBV11-2,TRBJ1-2,CASSLGAGGDGYTF,TGTGCCAGCAGCTTAGGGGCAGGGGGTGATGGCTACACCTTC
TRBD2,NA,TRBV5-1,TRBJ2-7,CASSSNPLAGYEQYF,TGCGCCAGCAGCTCAAACCCCCTAGCGGGATACGAGCAGTACTTC
TRBD1,NA,TRBV6-6,TRBJ1-5,CASSRGTGNSNQPQHF,TGTGCCAGCAGCAGAGGGACAGGCAATAGCAATCAGCCCCAGCATTTT
NA,few,TRBV7-6,TRBJ2-5,CASSLFSGYQETQYF,TGTGCCAGCAGCTTGTTCAGCGGATACCAAGAGACCCAGTACTTC
NA,NA,TRBV5-1,TRBJ2-1,CASSLATGRGNEQFF,TGCGCCAGCAGCTTGGCGACGGGACGGGGCAATGAGCAGTTCTTC
NA,NA,TRBV25-1,TRBJ2-5,CASSSSGGPETQYF,TGTGCCAGCAGCTCCTCAGGGGGGCCAGAGACCCAGTACTTC
NA,NA,TRBV6-4,TRBJ2-1,CASSPDRYNEQFF,TGTGCCAGCAGTCCCGACCGCTACAATGAGCAGTTCTTC
TRBD2,NA,TRBV19,TRBJ2-2,CASRIGTMGTGELFF,TGTGCCAGTAGAATCGGGACTATGGGGACCGGGGAGCTGTTTTTT
NA,few,TRBV5-1,TRBJ2-3,CASARTAPTTGTDTQYF,TGCGCCAGCGCAAGGACCGCCCCGACCACGGGCACAGATACGCAGTATTTT
NA,NA,TRBV9,TRBJ2-5,CASSRDPLQETQYF,TGTGCCAGCAGTCGGGACCCCTTACAAGAGACCCAGTACTTC
TRBD1,NA,TRBV18,TRBJ2-2,CASSQTGANTGELFF,TGTGCCAGCTCACAGACAGGGGCGAACACCGGGGAGCTGTTTTTT
NA,NA,TRBV25-1,TRBJ2-5,CASSEWGGETQYF,TGTGCCAGCAGTGAATGGGGTGGCGAGACCCAGTACTTC
NA,NA,TRBV7-9,TRBJ2-7,CASSQVGGYEQYF,TGCGCCAGCAGCCAAGTAGGTGGCTACGAGCAGTACTTC
NA,few,TRBV27,TRBJ2-3,CASSLRNTDTQYF,TGTGCCAGCAGTCTAAGGAACACAGATACGCAGTATTTT
NA,NA,TRBV28,TRBJ2-7,CASSFGLIGSYEQYF,TGTGCCAGCAGTTTTGGACTAATTGGCTCCTACGAGCAGTACTTC
NA,NA,TRBV28,TRBJ1-5,CASSLPAPISNQPQHF,TGTGCCAGCAGCCTCCCGGCGCCCATTAGCAATCAGCCCCAGCATTTT
TRBD1,NA,TRBV7-9,TRBJ1-3,CASSYRGQGAGNTIYF,TGTGCCAGCAGCTACCGCGGGCAGGGGGCTGGAAACACCATATATTTT
TRBD2,NA,TRBV4-1,TRBJ2-2,CASSQRLAGLENTGELFF,TGCGCCAGCAGCCAGAGACTAGCGGGCCTAGAGAACACCGGGGAGCTGTTTTTT
NA,NA,TRBV6-5,TRBJ1-1,CASRPDMGAEAFF,TGTGCCAGCAGACCCGACATGGGGGCGGAAGCTTTCTTT